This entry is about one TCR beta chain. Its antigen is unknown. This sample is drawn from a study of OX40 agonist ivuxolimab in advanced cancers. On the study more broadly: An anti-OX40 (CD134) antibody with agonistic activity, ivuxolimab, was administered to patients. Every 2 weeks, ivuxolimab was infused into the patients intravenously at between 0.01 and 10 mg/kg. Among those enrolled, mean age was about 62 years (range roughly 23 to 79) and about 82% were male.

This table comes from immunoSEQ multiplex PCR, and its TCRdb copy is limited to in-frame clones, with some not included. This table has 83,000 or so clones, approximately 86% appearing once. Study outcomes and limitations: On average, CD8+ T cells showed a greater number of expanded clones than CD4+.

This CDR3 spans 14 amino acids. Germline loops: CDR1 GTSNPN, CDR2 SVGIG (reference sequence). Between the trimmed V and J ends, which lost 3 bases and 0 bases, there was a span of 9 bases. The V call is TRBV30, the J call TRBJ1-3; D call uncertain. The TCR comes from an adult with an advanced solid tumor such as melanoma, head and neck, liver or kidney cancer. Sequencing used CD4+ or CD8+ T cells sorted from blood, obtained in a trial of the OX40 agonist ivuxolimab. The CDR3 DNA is TGTGCCTGGAGCCCAACAGCCTCTGGAAACACCATATATTTT. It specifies CAWSPTASGNTIYF.